This note documents a single T cell receptor beta chain sequence. The antigen remains unidentified. In donors with ophthalmopathy, activity was moderate-to-severe, with CAS ≥3, NOSPECS ≥4 and duration under 3 months. Sampling 10 ml of fresh peripheral blood provided the PBMCs. Germline CDR1 and CDR2: SGHTA and FQGNSA. Trimming removed 1 base from V and 8 bases from J, with 12 bases in between. The CDR3 runs to 14 residues. This sample is part of a study of Graves' ophthalmopathy and Graves' hyperthyroidism. Study results and limitations: Most thyroid clonotypes with frequency above 0.001 were detected in blood too. At less than 71% sensitivity and roughly 72% specificity, the model predicted progression of the ophthalmopathy.

Amplified material comprised TCR beta CDR3 regions derived from RNA transcripts. HTBI primers served in a first-round RT-PCR, which a second-round multiplex PCR followed. TCRdb re-derived calls from the multiplex PCR reads in MiXCR, one entry per CDR3 protein. The sample contains hundreds of thousands of distinct CDR3 sequences, around 42% of which appear only once. The sequence was collected from an adult man with Graves' ophthalmopathy. The sequenced material came from peripheral blood. The chain carries TRBV7-2 and TRBJ1-3; no reliable D call. CDR3 protein: CASSLGLYRDTIYF. The DNA for the CDR3 is TGTGCCAGCAGCTTAGGGTTGTACAGAGACACCATATATTTT.